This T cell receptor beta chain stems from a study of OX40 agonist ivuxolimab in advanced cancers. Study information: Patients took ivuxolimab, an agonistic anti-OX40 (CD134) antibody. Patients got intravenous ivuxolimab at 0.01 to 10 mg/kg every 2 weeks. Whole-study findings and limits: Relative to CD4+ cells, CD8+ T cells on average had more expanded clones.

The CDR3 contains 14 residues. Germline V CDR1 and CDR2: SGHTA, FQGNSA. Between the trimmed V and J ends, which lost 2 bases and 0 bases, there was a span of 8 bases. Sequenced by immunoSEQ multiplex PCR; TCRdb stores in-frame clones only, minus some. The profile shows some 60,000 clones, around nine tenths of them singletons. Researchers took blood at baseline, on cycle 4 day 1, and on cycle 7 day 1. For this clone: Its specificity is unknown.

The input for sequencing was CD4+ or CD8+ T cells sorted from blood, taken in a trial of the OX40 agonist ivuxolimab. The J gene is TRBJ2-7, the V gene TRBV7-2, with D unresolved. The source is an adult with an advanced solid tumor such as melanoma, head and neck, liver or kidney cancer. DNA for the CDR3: TGTGCCAGCAGCTTAAGTACGGACTCCTACGAGCAGTACTTC. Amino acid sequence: CASSLSTDSYEQYF.